Listed below are T cell receptor beta chains from one sample, sequenced in a study of shared clonotypes between healthy human individuals. TCRdb keeps only in-frame clones here, not all; method: immunoSEQ multiplex PCR. Counted here are around 700,000 clones, around three quarters occurring once; the ten biggest clones make up around 1.8%. What was sequenced was memory CD4+ T cells sorted from blood. All receptors derive from a woman aged 25 to 39 in good health. Each CDR3 is given with its conserved first and last residue. Fields, in order: clone size, V gene, D gene, J gene, CDR3 protein, CDR3 DNA. D genes are given only for firm matches. Part of the rows lack a size; the others show once, few, many or a class for expanded clones.

abundance: NA
v_gene: TRBV27
d_gene: TRBD2
j_gene: TRBJ2-3
CDR3aa: CASSRGVAGTDTQYF
CDR3nt: TGTGCCAGCAGCCGGGGGGTAGCGGGAACAGATACGCAGTATTTT

abundance: NA
v_gene: TRBV28
d_gene: TRBD2
j_gene: TRBJ2-5
CDR3aa: CASSFSWGGETQYF
CDR3nt: TGTGCCAGCAGTTTCTCCTGGGGGGGAGAGACCCAGTACTTC

abundance: NA
v_gene: TRBV4-2
d_gene: NA
j_gene: TRBJ2-5
CDR3aa: CASSQERWAEETQYF
CDR3nt: TGTGCCAGCAGCCAAGAACGATGGGCAGAAGAGACCCAGTACTTC

abundance: NA
v_gene: TRBV7-9
d_gene: NA
j_gene: TRBJ2-1
CDR3aa: CASRSQGGSYNEQFF
CDR3nt: TGTGCCAGCAGATCGCAGGGGGGGTCCTACAATGAGCAGTTCTTC

abundance: NA
v_gene: TRBV27
d_gene: NA
j_gene: TRBJ1-4
CDR3aa: CASSSSLMGYEKLFF
CDR3nt: TGTGCCAGCAGTTCGTCACTGATGGGGTATGAAAAACTGTTTTTT

abundance: NA
v_gene: TRBV2
d_gene: NA
j_gene: TRBJ2-1
CDR3aa: CASIPFSGTGVNEQFF
CDR3nt: TGTGCCAGCATCCCCTTCAGCGGGACAGGAGTCAATGAGCAGTTCTTC

abundance: many
v_gene: TRBV29-1
d_gene: TRBD2
j_gene: TRBJ2-1
CDR3aa: CSVAPGGVYNEQFF
CDR3nt: TGCAGCGTTGCCCCGGGAGGGGTATACAATGAGCAGTTCTTC

abundance: NA
v_gene: TRBV28
d_gene: NA
j_gene: TRBJ1-3
CDR3aa: CASSTGSSGNTIYF
CDR3nt: TGTGCCAGCAGCACAGGGTCGAGTGGAAACACCATATATTTT

abundance: once
v_gene: TRBV5-4
d_gene: TRBD2
j_gene: TRBJ2-3
CDR3aa: CASQTGGGMDTQYF
CDR3nt: TGTGCCAGCCAAACCGGGGGGGGAATGGATACGCAGTATTTT

abundance: NA
v_gene: TRBV15
d_gene: TRBD2
j_gene: TRBJ2-1
CDR3aa: CATSRDGTSGMYEQFF
CDR3nt: TGTGCCACCAGCAGAGATGGGACTAGCGGGATGTATGAGCAGTTCTTC

abundance: NA
v_gene: TRBV7-8
d_gene: NA
j_gene: TRBJ1-3
CDR3aa: CASSPAGRSISGNTIYF
CDR3nt: TGTGCCAGCAGCCCTGCAGGGCGGTCCATCTCTGGAAACACCATATATTTT

abundance: NA
v_gene: TRBV7-9
d_gene: NA
j_gene: TRBJ1-1
CDR3aa: CASRSTGYAEAFF
CDR3nt: TGTGCCAGCAGATCTACAGGGTACGCTGAAGCTTTCTTT

abundance: NA
v_gene: TRBV28
d_gene: TRBD1
j_gene: TRBJ2-3
CDR3aa: CATEQGATDTQYF
CDR3nt: TGTGCCACCGAGCAGGGGGCCACAGATACGCAGTATTTT

abundance: NA
v_gene: TRBV29-1
d_gene: TRBD2
j_gene: TRBJ2-7
CDR3aa: CSVIAGGPAGMSEQYF
CDR3nt: TGCAGCGTCATAGCGGGAGGGCCGGCGGGTATGTCCGAGCAGTACTTC

abundance: NA
v_gene: TRBV6-5
d_gene: NA
j_gene: TRBJ1-5
CDR3aa: CASSLDFDGNQPQHF
CDR3nt: TGTGCCAGCAGCCTCGACTTTGACGGGAATCAGCCCCAGCATTTT

abundance: NA
v_gene: TRBV2
d_gene: NA
j_gene: TRBJ2-1
CDR3aa: CASSGTKLSYNEQFF
CDR3nt: TGTGCCAGCAGTGGGACTAAACTCAGCTACAATGAGCAGTTCTTC